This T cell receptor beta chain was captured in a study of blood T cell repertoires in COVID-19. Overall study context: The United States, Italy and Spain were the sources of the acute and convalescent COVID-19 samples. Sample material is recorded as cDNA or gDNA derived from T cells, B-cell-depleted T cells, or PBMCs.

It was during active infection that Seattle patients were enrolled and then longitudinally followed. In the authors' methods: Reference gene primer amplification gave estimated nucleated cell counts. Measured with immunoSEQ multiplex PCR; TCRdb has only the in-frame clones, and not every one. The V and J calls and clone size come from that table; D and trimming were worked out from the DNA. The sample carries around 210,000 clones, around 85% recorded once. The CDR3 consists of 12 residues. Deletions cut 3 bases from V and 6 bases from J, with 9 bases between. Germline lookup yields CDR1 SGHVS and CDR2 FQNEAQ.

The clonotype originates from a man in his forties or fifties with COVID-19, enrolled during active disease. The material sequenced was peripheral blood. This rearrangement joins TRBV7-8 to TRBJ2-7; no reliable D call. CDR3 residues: CASSFQQVEQYF. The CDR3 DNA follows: TGTGCCAGCAGCTTCCAACAAGTCGAGCAGTACTTC. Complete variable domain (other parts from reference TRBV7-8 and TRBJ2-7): GAGVSQSPRYKVAKRGQDVALRCDPISGHVSLFWYQQALGQGPEFLTYFQNEAQLDKSGLPSDRFFAERPEGSVSTLKIQRTQQEDSAVYLCASSFQQVEQYFGPGTRLTVT.